The 25 T cell receptor beta chains listed next were all sequenced from one sample in a study of control samples from healthy donors and cancer patients. Method: immunoSEQ multiplex PCR; TCRdb's copy keeps in-frame clones and lacks some. This table holds around 84,000 clones, 65% to 90% found once. The specimen was PBMCs. The receptors were sampled from a man aged 60-69 years with head and neck cancer.

This chain connects TRBV19 to TRBJ2-1, with TRBD2 matching 8 bases. Germline V CDR1 and CDR2: LNHDA, SQIVND (reference sequence). This CDR3 has 15 amino acids. The V gene end was trimmed by 6 bases and the J gene end by 3 bases; junction bases not matched to a gene: 7. CDR3: CASRTTSGGYNEQFF. CDR3 in DNA: TGTGCCAGTAGGACCACTAGCGGAGGCTACAATGAGCAGTTCTTC.

The chain links TRBV6-6 to TRBJ1-4, with TRBD1 as a possible D gene (6 bases). Germline V CDR1 and CDR2: MNHNY, SVGAGI (reference sequence). This CDR3 has 16 amino acids. V lost 3 bases and J lost 5, with 16 bases in between. CDR3 sequence (DNA): TGTGCCAGCAGTTATGGCAGGGGACAAGTAAATGAAAAACTGTTTTTT. It codes for CASSYGRGQVNEKLFF.

This clone was detected once. The V call is TRBV28, the J call TRBJ1-4; D gene unclear. The CDR3 totals 15 residues. The germline gives CDR1 MDHEN, CDR2 SYDVKM. V was shortened by 3 bases and J by 3 bases, with 11 bases between the two germline ends. This CDR3 is CASSFLGPSNEKLFF. The DNA of the CDR3 is TGTGCCAGCAGTTTTCTCGGGCCCTCTAATGAAAAACTGTTTTTT.

The rearrangement uses TRBV29-1 and TRBJ1-1; maybe TRBD1 (5 bases). CDR3 length: 13 amino acids. Trimming pared 8 bases from V and 4 bases from J, leaving 17 bases between. CDR1 SQVTM and CDR2 ANQGSEA come from the germline V gene. The CDR3 sequence is CSTRDVGITEAFF. As DNA, the CDR3 is TGCAGCACCCGGGACGTAGGTATCACTGAAGCTTTCTTT.

This clone was detected a few times. The V call is TRBV5-1, the J call TRBJ1-2; the D is unclear. Trimming removed 4 bases at V and 7 bases at J, with 11 bases between. The germline CDR1 and CDR2 sequences are SGHRS and YFSETQ. There are 12 residues in the CDR3. Here the CDR3 reads CASSVGRGGYTF. The CDR3 region has the DNA TGCGCCAGCAGCGTAGGACGAGGTGGCTACACCTTC.

The V call is TRBV7-9, the J call TRBJ2-5; TRBD2 is a possible D gene (7 bases). Germline V gene lookup returns CDR1 SEHNR and CDR2 FQNEAQ (reference sequence). This CDR3 comprises 14 residues. The V end was cut by 5 bases, the J end by 4 bases, with 14 bases between. CDR3 nucleotides: TGTGCCAGCAGCCCCTTCGGGGGGCGAGAGACCCAGTACTTC. As protein: CASSPFGGRETQYF.

The chain recombines TRBV5-1 with TRBJ2-3, with 13 bases matching TRBD2. CDR3 length equals 16 residues. Germline CDR1 and CDR2: SGHRS and YFSETQ. V trimming: 0 bases; J trimming: 8 bases; junction bases outside the gene matches: 6. In DNA, the CDR3 is TGCGCCAGCAGCTTGGGACTAGCGGGAGGTTTGGGTACGCAGTATTTT. Translation: CASSLGLAGGLGTQYF.

V usage is TRBV30 and J usage is TRBJ1-1; D is ambiguous. CDR3 length: 12 amino acids. Germline CDR1 and CDR2: GTSNPN and SVGIG (reference sequence). The ends were cut back, 1 base at V and 5 bases at J, with 8 bases in the middle. For the CDR3, the DNA is TGTGCCTGGAGTGGCCTAACGACTGAAGCTTTCTTT. It specifies CAWSGLTTEAFF.

This chain uses TRBV7-9 with TRBJ2-7; D not resolved. Germline V gene sequence: CDR1 SEHNR, CDR2 FQNEAQ (reference sequence). The CDR3 covers 13 residues. Deletions cut 0 bases from V and 0 bases from J, with 3 bases between. The CDR3 protein is CASSLAASYEQYF. CDR3 sequence (DNA): TGTGCCAGCAGCTTAGCAGCCTCCTACGAGCAGTACTTC.

The rearrangement uses TRBV2 and TRBJ2-5; TRBD1 might be the D (6 bases). V was trimmed by 5 bases and J by 1 base, leaving 11 bases between them. Germline CDR1 SNHLY, CDR2 FYNNEI. CDR3 size: 14 residues. CDR3 amino acids: CASSWTEFQETQYF. CDR3 DNA: TGTGCCAGCAGTTGGACAGAATTCCAAGAGACCCAGTACTTC.

This chain connects TRBV4-2 to TRBJ2-1; TRBD2 matches 13 bases. Germline V lookup: CDR1 LGHNA, CDR2 YNFKEQ. The CDR3 covers 17 residues. With 1 base clipped from V and 4 bases from J, the junction kept 4 bases outside the gene matches. The chain's CDR3 is CASSQGTSGSGYNEQFF. DNA of the CDR3: TGTGCCAGCAGCCAAGGGACTAGCGGGAGCGGTTACAATGAGCAGTTCTTC.

This rearrangement joins TRBV5-1 to TRBJ1-3; D call uncertain. The CDR3 contains 16 residues. With 4 bases removed from V and 0 bases from J, the gap between germline ends came to 14 bases. Germline V gene lookup returns CDR1 SGHRS and CDR2 YFSETQ. The CDR3 loop reads CASSRGDPDSGNTIYF. The DNA of the CDR3 is TGCGCCAGCAGCCGAGGTGACCCGGACTCTGGAAACACCATATATTTT. The full variable domain, its missing parts supplied by reference TRBV5-1 and TRBJ1-3, is KAGVTQTPRYLIKTRGQQVTLSCSPISGHRSVSWYQQTPGQGLQFLFEYFSETQRNKGNFPGRFSGRQFSNSRSEMNVSTLELGDSALYLCASSRGDPDSGNTIYFGEGSWLTVV.

This chain joins TRBV19 and TRBJ2-3; 8 bases fit TRBD1. CDR1 is LNHDA and CDR2 is SQIVND in the germline V gene (reference sequence). The CDR3 consists of 15 residues. With 5 bases clipped from V and 0 bases from J, the junction kept 4 bases outside the gene matches. The CDR3 DNA follows: TGTGCCAGTAGTGGGGACAGGTCTAGCACAGATACGCAGTATTTT. Translation gives CASSGDRSSTDTQYF.

The rearrangement joins TRBV2 to TRBJ2-5; D is perhaps TRBD1 or TRBD2 (5 bases each). V dropped 6 bases and J dropped 5 bases, with 16 bases sitting between them. This CDR3 spans 14 amino acids. Germline V CDR1 and CDR2: SNHLY, FYNNEI. The CDR3 spells CASRLGTVRETQYF. CDR3 sequence (DNA): TGTGCCAGCAGGTTGGGGACCGTGCGGGAGACCCAGTACTTC.

This sequence joins TRBV7-9 and TRBJ2-3; D is possibly TRBD2 (5 bases). The CDR3 loop spans 13 amino acids. V was clipped by 5 bases and J by 12 bases, with 18 bases between them. CDR1 is SEHNR, CDR2 FQNEAQ, per germline (reference sequence). The CDR3 region has the DNA TGTGCCAGCAGCCTAAATAGCGACGGCCGTCAGTATTTT. The encoded protein is CASSLNSDGRQYF. Together with reference TRBV7-9 and TRBJ2-3, the CDR3 gives the full variable domain: DTGVSQNPRHKITKRGQNVTFRCDPISEHNRLYWYRQTLGQGPEFLTYFQNEAQLEKSRLLSDRFSAERPKGSFSTLEIQRTEQGDSAMYLCASSLNSDGRQYFGPGTRLTVL.

This clone turned up a few times. CDR3 loop: CASSLYRGGTDTQYF. The CDR3 DNA is TGTGCCAGCAGCCTTTACAGGGGTGGCACAGATACGCAGTATTTT. The chain links TRBV14 to TRBJ2-3; 7 bases agree with TRBD1. Per the germline V gene, CDR1 is SGHDN and CDR2 is FVKESK. Trimming removed 4 bases from V and 1 base from J; junction bases left unmatched: 5. This CDR3 comprises 15 residues. Full variable domain (remainder filled in from reference TRBV14 and TRBJ2-3): EAGVTQFPSHSVIEKGQTVTLRCDPISGHDNLYWYRRVMGKEIKFLLHFVKESKQDESGMPNNRFLAERTGGTYSTLKVQPAELEDSGVYFCASSLYRGGTDTQYFGPGTRLTVL.

The V gene is TRBV27, the J gene TRBJ2-5; 13 bases are shared with TRBD2. This CDR3 is built from 17 residues. The germline V gene encodes CDR1 MNHEY and CDR2 SMNVEV (reference sequence). With V trimmed by 6 bases and J by 2 bases, 9 bases remained unmatched. The CDR3: CASRTTPGLAGQETQYF. CDR3 DNA: TGTGCCAGCAGAACCACGCCGGGACTAGCGGGACAAGAGACCCAGTACTTC.

In DNA, the CDR3 is TGTGCCAGCAACCGACAGTCAATCACTGAAGCTTTCTTT. This gives the protein CASNRQSITEAFF. This rearrangement joins TRBV12-3 or TRBV12-4 to TRBJ1-1; tentatively, D is TRBD1 (5 bases). This CDR3 comprises 13 residues. Deletions cut 7 bases from V and 4 bases from J, with 13 bases between.

CDR3 in DNA: TGTGCCAGCAGCCCGACAGGGGGAAAAGAGCAGTACTTC. It is translated as CASSPTGGKEQYF. The V and J genes are TRBV7-9 and TRBJ2-7; 9 bases fit TRBD1. Germline CDR1 SEHNR, CDR2 FQNEAQ (reference sequence). V dropped 5 bases and J dropped 7; count of bases not matched to a gene: 6. The CDR3 is made up of 13 amino acids. The full variable domain, rest sourced from reference TRBV7-9 and TRBJ2-7, is DTGVSQNPRHKITKRGQNVTFRCDPISEHNRLYWYRQTLGQGPEFLTYFQNEAQLEKSRLLSDRFSAERPKGSFSTLEIQRTEQGDSAMYLCASSPTGGKEQYFGPGTRLTVT.

The rearrangement uses TRBV11-2 and TRBJ1-2, with 7 bases lining up with TRBD1. The length of the CDR3 is 19 residues. V shed 3 bases and J 1 base; nucleotides not matched to a gene: 17. Per germline, CDR1 SGHAT and CDR2 FQNNGV. As DNA, the CDR3 is TGTGCCAGCAGCTTCCTCCAAGGGGCCAGGGGGAGAAATAACTATGGCTACACCTTC. It codes for CASSFLQGARGRNNYGYTF.

The chain couples TRBV7-2 to TRBJ1-2; the D gene is possibly TRBD1 (5 bases). Per germline, CDR1 SGHTA and CDR2 FQGNSA. This CDR3 is 13 amino acids long. Trimming pared 4 bases from V and 5 bases from J, leaving 11 bases between. The CDR3 sequence: CASSSRQSYGYTF. The CDR3 DNA reads as TGTGCCAGCAGCTCGCGACAGTCATATGGCTACACCTTC. The full variable domain, its missing parts supplied by reference TRBV7-2 and TRBJ1-2, is GAGVSQSPSNKVTEKGKDVELRCDPISGHTALYWYRQSLGQGLEFLIYFQGNSAPDKSGLPSDRFSAERTGGSVSTLTIQRTQQEDSAVYLCASSSRQSYGYTFGSGTRLTVV.

The V call is TRBV24-1, the J call TRBJ2-6; possibly TRBD2 for D (5 bases). V shed 5 bases and J shed 2 bases, with 9 bases lying between them. This CDR3 comprises 15 residues. Germline V lookup: CDR1 KGHDR, CDR2 SFDVKD. CDR3 sequence (DNA): TGTGCCACCAGTGTAGGAGGTGCTGGGGCCAACGTCCTGACTTTC. Translation: CATSVGGAGANVLTF.

The V gene is TRBV7-9, the J gene TRBJ1-6, with D uncertain. V shed 8 bases and J shed 2 bases, with 13 bases lying between them. This CDR3 contains 15 residues. The germline CDR1 and CDR2 sequences are SEHNR and FQNEAQ (reference sequence). The CDR3 DNA follows: TGTGCCAGCGCCTTGGGTGCGGCCTATAATTCACCCCTCCACTTT. Protein product: CASALGAAYNSPLHF.

The chain couples TRBV6-6 to TRBJ2-7; D may be TRBD2 (7 bases). V was clipped by 3 bases and J by 3 bases, with 15 bases between them. Germline V gene data show CDR1 as MNHNY and CDR2 as SVGAGI (reference sequence). The CDR3 spans 15 residues. CDR3 sequence reads: CASSYLSGGGYEQYF. The CDR3 nucleotides read TGTGCCAGCAGTTATCTCTCGGGGGGCGGCTACGAGCAGTACTTC.

J is TRBJ2-7 and V is TRBV25-1; weak D call: TRBD2 (6 bases). This CDR3 region has 14 residues. The germline gives CDR1 MGHDK, CDR2 SYGVNS. Between the trimmed V and J ends, which lost 4 bases and 2 bases, there was a span of 12 bases. CDR3 DNA: TGTGCCAGCAGTGTACTAGCTGAAACCTACGAGCAGTACTTC. Translating it yields CASSVLAETYEQYF.